This TCR beta chain was identified during a study of blood T cell repertoires in COVID-19. TCRdb keeps only in-frame clones here, not all; method: immunoSEQ multiplex PCR. This sample has 250,000 to 300,000 clones; about 86% occur once, and the top ten carry approximately 4%. Participants, roughly 18 to 90 years old, spanned 25 or so US areas. Cohorts were based on clinical histories the participants reported. Germline V gene lookup returns CDR1 SGHNT and CDR2 YYREEE (reference sequence). V gave up 6 bases and J gave up 4 bases; unmatched junction bases: 14. This CDR3 region has 17 residues. The source material was PBMCs or T cells enriched from blood (not recorded which). This sequence was found in a young man with acute COVID-19. This chain links TRBV5-4 with TRBJ2-2; 8 bases match TRBD2. The CDR3 coding sequence is TGTGCCAGCACCGCCGGGGCGGGGGGTCGTGGCACCGGGGAGCTGTTTTTT. Translation gives CASTAGAGGRGTGELFF.